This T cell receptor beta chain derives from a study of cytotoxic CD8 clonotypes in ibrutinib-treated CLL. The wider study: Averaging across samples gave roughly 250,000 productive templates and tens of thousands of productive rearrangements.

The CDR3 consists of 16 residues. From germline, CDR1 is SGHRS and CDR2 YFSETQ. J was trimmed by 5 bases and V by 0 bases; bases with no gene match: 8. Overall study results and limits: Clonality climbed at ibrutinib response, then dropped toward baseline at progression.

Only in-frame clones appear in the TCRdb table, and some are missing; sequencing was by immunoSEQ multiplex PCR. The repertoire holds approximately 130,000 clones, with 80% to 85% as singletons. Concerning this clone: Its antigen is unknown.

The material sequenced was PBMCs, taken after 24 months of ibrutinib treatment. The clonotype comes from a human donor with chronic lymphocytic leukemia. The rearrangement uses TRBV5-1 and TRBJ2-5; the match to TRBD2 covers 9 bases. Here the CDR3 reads CASSLARGGALETQYF. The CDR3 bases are TGCGCCAGCAGCTTGGCTCGCGGGGGGGCCTTGGAGACCCAGTACTTC. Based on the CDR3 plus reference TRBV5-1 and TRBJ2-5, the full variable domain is KAGVTQTPRYLIKTRGQQVTLSCSPISGHRSVSWYQQTPGQGLQFLFEYFSETQRNKGNFPGRFSGRQFSNSRSEMNVSTLELGDSALYLCASSLARGGALETQYFGPGTRLLVL.